This is a list of T cell receptor beta chains from one sample in a study of cytomegalovirus exposure and HLA in healthy donors. Repertoires were generated with immunoSEQ multiplex PCR, while TCRdb's copy carries only in-frame clones and drops some. The sample consists of 130,000 to 150,000 clones, around a tenth of them appearing once. Sequenced sample: PBMCs. These receptors all come from a male donor in good health and CMV-seronegative. The CDR3 runs from the conserved cysteine through the conserved F or W. D genes are given only for firm matches. Clone size is given for some rows only: seen once, a few or many times, or a class if the clone is expanded.

D gene	CDR3 length	clone size	V gene	J gene	CDR3 protein	CDR3 DNA
TRBD2	16	few	TRBV27	TRBJ2-1	CASSGIAGAISNEQFF	TGTGCCAGCAGTGGAATAGCGGGGGCCATATCCAATGAGCAGTTCTTC
TRBD1	14	-	TRBV2	TRBJ1-1	CASWTGTMNTEAFF	TGTGCCAGTTGGACAGGCACGATGAACACTGAAGCTTTCTTT
-	15	-	TRBV18	TRBJ1-3	CASSEIQGSGNTIYF	TGTGCCAGCTCAGAAATCCAGGGTAGTGGAAACACCATATATTTT
TRBD2	18	few	TRBV5-1	TRBJ2-1	CASSLGTSGGVYYNEQFF	TGCGCCAGCAGCTTAGGGACTAGCGGGGGGGTCTATTACAATGAGCAGTTCTTC
TRBD2	15	few	TRBV29-1	TRBJ2-3	CSVTREGWSTDTQYF	TGCAGCGTTACTCGGGAGGGTTGGAGCACAGATACGCAGTATTTT
TRBD1	16	-	TRBV4-3	TRBJ2-2	CASSPLGQGAAGELFF	TGCGCCAGCAGCCCTTTGGGACAGGGGGCGGCCGGGGAGCTGTTTTTT
-	14	few	TRBV7-9	TRBJ1-2	CASSPTDRSYGYTF	TGTGCCAGCAGCCCTACAGACAGGAGCTATGGCTACACCTTC
-	13	few	TRBV4-3	TRBJ1-1	CASSQDLVRGAFF	TGCGCCAGCAGCCAAGATCTAGTCCGGGGAGCTTTCTTT
-	12	-	TRBV28	TRBJ2-3	CASTLAGDTQYF	TGTGCCAGCACCTTAGCAGGGGATACGCAGTATTTT
-	15	-	TRBV27	TRBJ2-4	CASKDTALAKNIQYF	TGTGCCAGCAAGGATACAGCTCTAGCCAAAAACATTCAGTACTTC
TRBD1	13	-	TRBV19	TRBJ1-1	CASSMVTGAKAFF	TGTGCCAGTAGTATGGTTACAGGGGCCAAAGCTTTCTTT
-	15	few	TRBV4-2	TRBJ1-1	CASSQVTRVATEAFF	TGTGCCAGCAGCCAAGTTACCAGGGTGGCCACTGAAGCTTTCTTT
TRBD2	14	-	TRBV28	TRBJ2-1	CASNGIAGGGEQFF	TGTGCCAGCAATGGCATAGCGGGAGGTGGTGAGCAGTTCTTC
-	14	-	TRBV5-4	TRBJ1-1	CASSLPLRDTEAFF	TGTGCCAGCAGCCTACCCCTGCGGGACACTGAAGCTTTCTTT
-	13	-	TRBV21-1	TRBJ2-3	CASSRPSWDTQYF	TGTGCCAGCAGCAGACCTAGTTGGGATACGCAGTATTTT
-	14	few	TRBV27	TRBJ2-7	CASSSLTGWYEQYF	TGTGCCAGCAGCTCGTTGACAGGTTGGTACGAGCAGTACTTC
TRBD1	14	-	TRBV27	TRBJ1-5	CASSLRQGNQPQHF	TGTGCCAGCAGTCTTCGACAGGGGAATCAGCCCCAGCATTTT
-	15	-	TRBV10-3	TRBJ1-3	CAISESSGTGNTIYF	TGTGCCATCAGTGAGTCGTCAGGGACTGGAAACACCATATATTTT
TRBD1	14	few	TRBV6-1	TRBJ2-4	CASSEGTGVDIQYF	TGTGCCAGCAGTGAAGGAACAGGGGTAGACATTCAGTACTTC
-	14	-	TRBV4-3	TRBJ1-1	CASSHVAENTEAFF	TGCGCCAGCAGCCACGTGGCAGAGAACACTGAAGCTTTCTTT
TRBD2	15	few	TRBV6-1	TRBJ2-1	CASTSTSGRVNEQFF	TGTGCCAGCACCTCGACTAGCGGGAGGGTGAATGAGCAGTTCTTC
TRBD1	15	-	TRBV6-5	TRBJ2-5	CASSYLQGAEETQYF	TGTGCCAGCAGTTACTTACAGGGGGCGGAAGAGACCCAGTACTTC
TRBD2	15	few	TRBV5-1	TRBJ2-2	CASSPPASGSVELFF	TGCGCCAGCAGCCCGCCGGCTAGCGGGAGTGTAGAGCTGTTTTTT
-	15	-	TRBV6-5	TRBJ2-3	CASSYHRRHTDTQYF	TGTGCCAGCAGTTATCATAGAAGACACACAGATACGCAGTATTTT
-	17	few	TRBV2	TRBJ1-3	CASSEGAGLRRGNTIYF	TGTGCCAGCAGTGAAGGGGCGGGATTGAGGAGGGGAAACACCATATATTTT
-	13	few	TRBV25-1	TRBJ2-3	CASSEIGPVTQYF	TGTGCCAGCAGTGAAATTGGGCCGGTTACGCAGTATTTT
TRBD2	16	-	TRBV5-1	TRBJ2-7	CASSPPGAGGRHEQYF	TGCGCCAGCAGCCCGCCGGGAGCGGGGGGGCGCCACGAGCAGTACTTC
TRBD1	15	-	TRBV7-2	TRBJ1-6	CASRADRGYNSPLHF	TGTGCCAGCAGAGCAGACAGGGGATATAATTCACCCCTCCACTTT
TRBD1	13	-	TRBV5-4	TRBJ1-6	CASRGQGNSPLHF	TGTGCCAGCAGGGGACAGGGGAATTCACCCCTCCACTTT
-	16	-	TRBV4-1	TRBJ2-1	CASSQKTGLTYNEQFF	TGCGCCAGCAGCCAGAAAACGGGACTCACCTACAATGAGCAGTTCTTC
-	13	few	TRBV9	TRBJ2-1	CASSLMGGGEQFF	TGTGCCAGCAGCCTAATGGGGGGTGGGGAGCAGTTCTTC
-	13	few	TRBV27	TRBJ1-4	CASSWWRGEKLFF	TGTGCCAGCAGTTGGTGGAGGGGTGAAAAACTGTTTTTT
-	15	-	TRBV28	TRBJ1-1	CASSLRSVGRFEAFF	TGTGCCAGCAGTTTACGAAGTGTGGGGCGTTTTGAAGCTTTCTTT
TRBD2	15	few	TRBV28	TRBJ2-7	CASLPAGGVSYEQYF	TGTGCCAGCCTCCCTGCGGGGGGCGTCTCCTACGAGCAGTACTTC
-	12	-	TRBV10-3	TRBJ1-2	CALGGAGHGYTF	TGTGCCTTGGGGGGGGCAGGCCATGGCTACACCTTC
TRBD1	14	-	TRBV5-6	TRBJ2-5	CASSLDGTDIDQYF	TGTGCCAGCAGCCTGGACGGGACAGATATTGACCAGTACTTC
-	15	-	TRBV28	TRBJ2-3	CASSLWGGGGDTQYF	TGTGCCAGCAGTTTATGGGGGGGCGGGGGAGATACGCAGTATTTT
TRBD2	16	-	TRBV27	TRBJ2-1	CASSFAAGVLYNEQFF	TGTGCCAGCAGTTTTGCCGCGGGAGTGTTGTACAATGAGCAGTTCTTC
TRBD1	17	few	TRBV13	TRBJ2-6	CASSRGTGGSGANVLTF	TGTGCCAGCAGCAGGGGGACAGGGGGCTCTGGGGCCAACGTCCTGACTTTC
-	15	few	TRBV2	TRBJ2-3	CASSRRGASTDTQYF	TGTGCCAGCAGCCGTCGGGGGGCCTCCACAGATACGCAGTATTTT
-	13	-	TRBV30	TRBJ1-1	CAWRRGGNTEAFF	TGTGCCTGGCGCCGGGGAGGGAACACTGAAGCTTTCTTT
TRBD1	15	few	TRBV27	TRBJ1-3	CASSSGQGDGNTIYF	TGTGCCAGCAGTTCCGGACAGGGAGACGGAAACACCATATATTTT
TRBD1	14	few	TRBV19	TRBJ1-1	CASSPMTGHTEAFF	TGTGCCAGTAGCCCCATGACAGGGCACACTGAAGCTTTCTTT
-	16	-	TRBV29-1	TRBJ2-1	CSVELMGRTIYNEQFF	TGCAGCGTTGAATTGATGGGCAGAACGATATACAATGAGCAGTTCTTC
-	13	-	TRBV15	TRBJ2-7	CATSRDFSYEQYF	TGTGCCACCAGCAGGGACTTTTCCTACGAGCAGTACTTC
TRBD1	16	few	TRBV19	TRBJ2-1	CASSISRGPLYNEQFF	TGTGCCAGTAGTATCTCCAGGGGGCCCCTCTACAATGAGCAGTTCTTC
-	16	-	TRBV5-8	TRBJ1-3	CASSFLTGIKGNTIYF	TGTGCCAGCAGCTTCCTCACAGGGATCAAGGGAAACACCATATATTTT
TRBD2	16	-	TRBV5-4	TRBJ2-3	CASSRTGTRSVDTQYF	TGTGCCAGCAGCCGTACCGGGACTAGGAGCGTAGATACGCAGTATTTT
-	14	few	TRBV14	TRBJ2-3	CASSQDWSQGTQYF	TGTGCCAGCAGCCAAGATTGGAGCCAGGGAACGCAGTATTTT
-	14	few	TRBV28	TRBJ2-3	CASRKSGERDTQYF	TGTGCCAGCAGGAAATCCGGAGAGCGAGATACGCAGTATTTT